Below, 14 T cell receptor beta chains from the same sample are listed, as sequenced in a study of long-term antiretroviral therapy in people with HIV. Survey-level resolution applied to immunoSEQ assay v3.0. Method: immunoSEQ multiplex PCR; TCRdb's copy keeps in-frame clones and lacks some. Here the sample spans about 20,000 clones, approximately 90% being singletons. The material sequenced was unsorted PBMCs, taken about 4.5 years before starting antiretroviral therapy. These receptors were taken from a woman aged 30 to 39 with HIV.

J is TRBJ2-7 and V is TRBV14, with D possibly being TRBD1 (6 bases). Germline CDR1 is SGHDN and CDR2 is FVKESK. The CDR3 extends over 13 amino acids. Trimming stripped 5 bases from V and 6 bases from J, with 14 bases between. The CDR3 spells CASSYGTGSEQYF. The CDR3 nucleotides are TGTGCCAGCAGCTACGGCACAGGGAGCGAGCAGTACTTC.

J is TRBJ1-5 and V is TRBV19, with D possibly being TRBD1 (5 bases). This CDR3 is built from 17 residues. The ends were cut back, 5 bases at V and 0 bases at J, with 17 bases in the middle. Per the germline V gene, CDR1 is LNHDA and CDR2 is SQIVND (reference sequence). The CDR3 coding sequence is TGTGCCAGTAGTCGCACCTGGGGGTTTGGTAGCAATCAGCCCCAGCATTTT. Translated, it gives CASSRTWGFGSNQPQHF.

The J gene is TRBJ2-6, the V gene TRBV10-3, with a tentative D call TRBD1 (6 bases). This CDR3 is 17 amino acids long. The V and J ends lost 0 bases and 0 bases respectively, with 9 bases between them. CDR1 and CDR2 from the germline V gene are ENHRY and SYGVKD. DNA of the CDR3: TGTGCCATCAGTGAGTCGAGACAGGTCTCTGGGGCCAACGTCCTGACTTTC. This codes for CAISESRQVSGANVLTF.

The V gene is TRBV2, the J gene TRBJ2-1; possible D gene TRBD2, 6 bases. V was trimmed by 7 bases and J by 9 bases, leaving 43 bases between them. The CDR3 has 22 residues. The germline gives CDR1 SNHLY, CDR2 FYNNEI. The chain's CDR3 is CASTPFIPGDPRMRTTQSEQFF. The DNA of the CDR3 is TGTGCCAGCACTCCATTTATACCCGGGGACCCGAGAATGAGGACTACCCAAAGTGAGCAGTTCTTC. Full variable domain (rest looked up from reference TRBV2 and TRBJ2-1): EPEVTQTPSHQVTQMGQEVILRCVPISNHLYFYWYRQILGQKVEFLVSFYNNEISEKSEIFDDQFSVERPDGSNFTLKIRSTKLEDSAMYFCASTPFIPGDPRMRTTQSEQFFGPGTRLTVL.

The chain uses TRBV25-1 and TRBJ2-2, with 11 bases lining up with TRBD2. The CDR3 loop spans 17 amino acids. Germline-derived CDR1 and CDR2 are MGHDK and SYGVNS. Trimming at V came to 4 bases and at J to 4 bases, leaving 8 bases not matched to a gene. CDR3 amino acids: CASSAISGGGGTGELFF. The CDR3 DNA is TGTGCCAGCAGTGCCATTAGCGGGGGGGGAGGCACCGGGGAGCTGTTTTTT.

This clone was observed a handful of times. This chain joins TRBV5-4 and TRBJ1-2; D is uncertain. This CDR3 region has 13 residues. Germline-derived CDR1 and CDR2 are SGHNT and YYREEE (reference sequence). Between the trimmed V and J ends, which lost 0 bases and 5 bases, there was a span of 8 bases. This CDR3 is CASSLANLYGYTF. The CDR3 nucleotides are TGTGCCAGCAGCTTGGCGAATTTATATGGCTACACCTTC.

The chain has TRBV5-1 and TRBJ2-1; the match to TRBD2 covers 8 bases. The germline CDR1 and CDR2 sequences are SGHRS and YFSETQ. The CDR3 has 15 residues. The V segment lost 0 bases and the J segment 2 bases; nucleotides outside the gene matches: 1. CDR3 loop: CASSLAAGAYNEQFF. CDR3 bases: TGCGCCAGCAGCTTGGCAGCGGGGGCCTACAATGAGCAGTTCTTC.

The chain recombines TRBV7-2 with TRBJ2-3; D ambiguous. CDR3 length: 15 residues. Trimming took off 0 bases at V and 2 bases at J, with 9 bases between the two ends. The germline V gene has CDR1 SGHTA and CDR2 FQGNSA. The CDR3 spells CASSLALGNTDTQYF. The CDR3 nucleotides read TGTGCCAGCAGCTTAGCGCTCGGAAACACAGATACGCAGTATTTT.

V and J are TRBV19 and TRBJ1-2, with D uncertain. Between the trimmed V and J ends, which lost 3 bases and 4 bases, there was a span of 15 bases. There are 15 residues in the CDR3. Germline values: CDR1 LNHDA, CDR2 SQIVND (reference sequence). The CDR3: CASSISGELGYGYTF. For the CDR3, the DNA is TGTGCCAGTAGTATCTCCGGAGAACTTGGCTATGGCTACACCTTC.

The V and J genes are TRBV27 and TRBJ1-4; D unresolved. In germline, CDR1 is MNHEY, CDR2 SMNVEV (reference sequence). This CDR3 has 15 residues. V was clipped by 7 bases and J by 8 bases, with 20 bases between them. The CDR3 DNA follows: TGTGCCAGCACTAACTCCGGGTCCGGGCGGGAAAAACTGTTTTTT. Translating it yields CASTNSGSGREKLFF.

This sequence joins TRBV6-1 and TRBJ2-2; D ambiguous. V lost 6 bases, J lost 5 bases, and 16 bases lay in between. CDR3 length: 15 residues. Germline-derived CDR1 and CDR2 are MNHNS and SASEGT. In nucleotides, the CDR3 is TGTGCCAGCAGAGTCCTCGGGTCTTCTACCGGGGAGCTGTTTTTT. It encodes CASRVLGSSTGELFF.

Sample share makes this clone medium-sized. The chain joins TRBV7-9 to TRBJ2-1, with 10 bases fitting TRBD2. The V gene end was trimmed by 7 bases and the J gene end by 3 bases; junction bases not matched to a gene: 9. The CDR3 extends over 16 amino acids. Germline CDR1 is SEHNR and CDR2 is FQNEAQ (reference sequence). This CDR3 reads CASIPQAGGYYNEQFF. CDR3 in DNA: TGTGCCAGCATCCCTCAAGCGGGGGGGTACTACAATGAGCAGTTCTTC.

The chain couples TRBV14 to TRBJ1-2, with D perhaps matching TRBD1 (5 bases). CDR1 SGHDN and CDR2 FVKESK come from the germline V gene. The CDR3 loop spans 15 amino acids. Between the trimmed V and J ends, which lost 0 bases and 1 base, there was a span of 9 bases. The DNA of the CDR3 is TGTGCCAGCAGCCAAGATCTCGACAGTAACTATGGCTACACCTTC. Translated: CASSQDLDSNYGYTF.

The chain combines TRBV4-3 with TRBJ1-2; 7 positions match TRBD1. The V gene's germline CDR1 is LGHNA and CDR2 YSLEER. The CDR3 has 20 amino acids. V shed 0 bases and J 0 bases; nucleotides not matched to a gene: 16. CDR3 residues: CASSQDFRPGTVEPNYGYTF. Written as DNA, the CDR3 is TGCGCCAGCAGCCAAGATTTCCGCCCCGGGACAGTCGAACCTAACTATGGCTACACCTTC.